These 21 T cell receptor beta chains came from one sample sequenced in a study of T cell responses to AZD1222 COVID-19 vaccine. Assay used: immunoSEQ multiplex PCR; TCRdb lists only in-frame clones, some missing. This repertoire shows approximately 110,000 clones, about 80% found once; its top ten account for about 9%. Sample: peripheral blood, taken on day 0 of AZD1222 vaccination. These receptors were obtained from an adult in good health.

V gene TRBV9 combines with J gene TRBJ2-2, with TRBD1 identical over 9 bases. CDR3 length equals 15 residues. J lost 5 bases, V lost 3 bases, and 5 bases had no gene match. Germline V lookup: CDR1 SGDLS, CDR2 YYNGEE. The CDR3 is CASSAYRGQTGELFF. DNA for the CDR3: TGTGCCAGCAGCGCCTACAGGGGGCAGACCGGGGAGCTGTTTTTT.

This clone has a single count. This chain connects TRBV16 to TRBJ1-4; D remains unclear. The CDR3 has 14 amino acids. Trimming took off 4 bases at V and 6 bases at J, with 12 bases between the two ends. Germline V lookup: CDR1 KGHSY, CDR2 FQNENV. CDR3 amino acids: CASSPGVADEKLFF. CDR3 sequence (DNA): TGTGCCAGCAGCCCAGGCGTGGCAGATGAAAAACTGTTTTTT.

This sequence joins TRBV7-6 and TRBJ2-5; D gene uncertain. With 0 bases removed from V and 5 bases from J, the gap between germline ends came to 16 bases. Germline loops: CDR1 SGHVS, CDR2 FNYEAQ. The CDR3 runs to 16 residues. DNA of the CDR3: TGTGCCAGCAGCTTAGCGCCCGCAGGTCGACGGGAGACCCAGTACTTC. Protein product: CASSLAPAGRRETQYF.

The chain links TRBV10-3 to TRBJ1-3; D not resolved. Germline CDR1 is ENHRY and CDR2 is SYGVKD. This CDR3 spans 13 amino acids. The V gene lost 5 bases and the J gene lost 3 bases, with 8 bases spanning the gap. As DNA, the CDR3 is TGTGCCATCAGTCCAGTGGGTGGAAACACCATATATTTT. Amino acids: CAISPVGGNTIYF.

This rearrangement joins TRBV5-4 to TRBJ1-2; 8 bases are a match to TRBD1. J was trimmed by 1 base and V by 4 bases; bases with no gene match: 9. This CDR3 comprises 16 residues. CDR1 and CDR2 from the germline V gene are SGHNT and YYREEE (reference sequence). CDR3 sequence reads: CASSRGQGGFNYGYTF. The CDR3 nucleotides read TGTGCCAGCAGCCGCGGACAGGGAGGTTTTAACTATGGCTACACCTTC. Supplemented by reference TRBV5-4 and TRBJ1-2, the full variable domain reads ETGVTQSPTHLIKTRGQQVTLRCSSQSGHNTVSWYQQALGQGPQFIFQYYREEENGRGNFPPRFSGLQFPNYSSELNVNALELDDSALYLCASSRGQGGFNYGYTFGSGTRLTVV.

This chain joins TRBV27 and TRBJ2-2, with D perhaps matching TRBD2 (5 bases). This CDR3 is built from 15 residues. V was clipped by 2 bases and J by 1 base, with 8 bases between them. CDR1 MNHEY and CDR2 SMNVEV come from the germline V gene (reference sequence). The CDR3 loop reads CASSLRGQNTGELFF. DNA of the CDR3: TGTGCCAGCAGTTTACGAGGGCAGAACACCGGGGAGCTGTTTTTT.

The chain carries TRBV19 and TRBJ2-7; 13 bases agree with TRBD2. CDR1 LNHDA and CDR2 SQIVND come from the germline V gene (reference sequence). This CDR3 is 16 amino acids long. Losses at the gene ends were 4 bases for V and 4 bases for J; bases not matched to a gene: 7. The CDR3 DNA reads TGTGCCAGTAGTACTTCGGGACTAGCGGGACAGTACGAGCAGTACTTC. This codes for CASSTSGLAGQYEQYF. Combining the CDR3 with reference TRBV19 and TRBJ2-7 gives the whole variable domain DGGITQSPKYLFRKEGQNVTLSCEQNLNHDAMYWYRQDPGQGLRLIYYSQIVNDFQKGDIAEGYSVSREKKESFPLTVTSAQKNPTAFYLCASSTSGLAGQYEQYFGPGTRLTVT.

With regard to this clone: Germline is not matched at one junction end, which may reflect a read error. The chain joins TRBV28 to TRBJ1-2; 8 nucleotides line up with TRBD1. This CDR3 spans 13 amino acids. Germline loops: CDR1 MDHEN, CDR2 SYDVKM. Written as DNA, the CDR3 is TGTGCCAGCAGTCCTAGGACAGGGACATCTATTCCCTTC. This codes for CASSPRTGTSIPF.

This chain connects TRBV28 to TRBJ2-1; 7 positions agree with TRBD2. The CDR3 spans 16 residues. The V gene end was trimmed by 7 bases and the J gene end by 5 bases; junction bases not matched to a gene: 14. CDR1 MDHEN and CDR2 SYDVKM come from the germline V gene. The CDR3 coding sequence is TGTGCCAGCAAGAAGCTCTGGGGGGGAGTAGACAATGAGCAGTTCTTC. Its translation is CASKKLWGGVDNEQFF.

The genes are TRBV19 and TRBJ2-7; D not resolved. The CDR3 is made up of 13 amino acids. Trimming took off 3 bases at V and 3 bases at J, with 9 bases between the two ends. CDR1 LNHDA and CDR2 SQIVND come from the germline V gene (reference sequence). CDR3 protein: CASSILGNYEQYF. The DNA of the CDR3 is TGTGCCAGTAGTATTCTTGGCAACTACGAGCAGTACTTC.

This rearrangement joins TRBV18 to TRBJ1-2; weak D call: TRBD1 (5 bases). The V gene's germline CDR1 is KGHSH and CDR2 LQKENI. The germline V and J ends were trimmed by 2 bases and 5 bases, with 15 bases remaining between them. The CDR3 spans 15 residues. CDR3 amino acids: CASSPGASEYYGYTF. The CDR3 coding sequence is TGTGCCAGCTCACCAGGGGCGTCGGAGTATTATGGCTACACCTTC.

Here the CDR3 reads CASSPGQGSNQPQHF. Here the CDR3 DNA reads TGTGCCAGCAGTCCGGGACAGGGTAGCAATCAGCCCCAGCATTTT. This chain links TRBV28 with TRBJ1-5; 9 positions agree with TRBD1. The V segment lost 5 bases and the J segment 0 bases; nucleotides outside the gene matches: 2. This CDR3 has 15 residues. In germline, CDR1 is MDHEN, CDR2 SYDVKM.

The chain recombines TRBV2 with TRBJ1-6; D ambiguous. This CDR3 is built from 14 residues. V lost 5 bases to trimming and J lost 9 bases, with 14 bases between them. CDR1 SNHLY and CDR2 FYNNEI come from the germline V gene. DNA for the CDR3: TGTGCCAGCAGTCAAGGGAGGGTCAGTTCACCCCTCCACTTT. It specifies CASSQGRVSSPLHF.

V gene TRBV25-1 combines with J gene TRBJ1-2; D remains unclear. The V end was cut by 2 bases, the J end by 7 bases, with 11 bases between. Germline V gene sequence: CDR1 MGHDK, CDR2 SYGVNS. The CDR3 length is 13 residues. CDR3 residues: CASSEGRGFGYTF. CDR3 bases: TGTGCCAGCAGTGAAGGGCGAGGGTTTGGCTACACCTTC.

The chain employs TRBV6-5 and TRBJ1-2; 11 bases line up with TRBD1. The CDR3 loop spans 12 amino acids. J lost 7 bases, V lost 8 bases, and 3 bases had no gene match. Germline assignment: CDR1 MNHEY and CDR2 SVGAGI. Here the CDR3 DNA reads TGTGCCAGCGGGGGACAGGGGGGTGGCTACACCTTC. This gives the protein CASGGQGGGYTF.

The chain combines TRBV19 with TRBJ2-7; D perhaps matches TRBD1 (6 bases). There are 13 residues in the CDR3. The V gene's germline CDR1 is LNHDA and CDR2 SQIVND (reference sequence). The V and J ends lost 5 bases and 0 bases respectively, with 8 bases between them. Written as DNA, the CDR3 is TGTGCCAGTAGTCGACAGGTCTCCTACGAGCAGTACTTC. It yields the protein CASSRQVSYEQYF.

The chain links TRBV6-5 to TRBJ2-1; D perhaps matches TRBD2 (5 bases). Germline lookup yields CDR1 MNHEY and CDR2 SVGAGI. This CDR3 has 14 residues. V shed 6 bases and J shed 9 bases, with 18 bases lying between them. The CDR3 region is CASRPLSSSSEQFF. The CDR3 coding sequence is TGTGCCAGCAGACCCTTGTCTAGCTCCAGTGAGCAGTTCTTC.

The chain employs TRBV2 and TRBJ1-2; possibly TRBD1 for D (5 bases). Germline V CDR1 and CDR2: SNHLY, FYNNEI. CDR3 size: 15 residues. V was shortened by 2 bases and J by 2 bases, with 12 bases between the two germline ends. The CDR3 coding sequence is TGTGCCAGCAGTGAATTGGAGGGGAGGAACTATGGCTACACCTTC. The encoded protein is CASSELEGRNYGYTF.

This rearrangement joins TRBV28 to TRBJ1-5, with 7 bases lining up with TRBD1. With V trimmed by 1 base and J by 5 bases, 5 bases remained unmatched. The CDR3 is made up of 15 amino acids. Germline V gives CDR1 MDHEN, CDR2 SYDVKM. CDR3 sequence reads: CASSLSTGAHQPQHF. CDR3 coding DNA: TGTGCCAGCAGTTTATCTACAGGGGCTCATCAGCCCCAGCATTTT.

V is TRBV28 and J is TRBJ2-5, with TRBD2 matching over 9 bases. J gave up 1 base and V 8 bases, and 8 bases lay outside the gene matches. From germline, CDR1 is MDHEN and CDR2 SYDVKM. The CDR3 length is 15 residues. The CDR3 bases are TGTGCCAGCGCCCGGACTAGCGCCGGCCAAGAGACCCAGTACTTC. Translating gives CASARTSAGQETQYF. Full variable domain (missing parts from reference TRBV28 and TRBJ2-5): DVKVTQSSRYLVKRTGEKVFLECVQDMDHENMFWYRQDPGLGLRLIYFSYDVKMKEKGDIPEGYSVSREKKERFSLILESASTNQTSMYLCASARTSAGQETQYFGPGTRLLVL.

The chain is built from TRBV10-3 and TRBJ2-1; no definite D call. V dropped 0 bases and J dropped 15 bases, with 12 bases sitting between them. Germline V gene data show CDR1 as ENHRY and CDR2 as SYGVKD. The CDR3 covers 12 residues. CDR3 in DNA: TGTGCCATCAGTGAGTCGGCGTCCCAAGGGTTCTTC. It is translated as CAISESASQGFF.